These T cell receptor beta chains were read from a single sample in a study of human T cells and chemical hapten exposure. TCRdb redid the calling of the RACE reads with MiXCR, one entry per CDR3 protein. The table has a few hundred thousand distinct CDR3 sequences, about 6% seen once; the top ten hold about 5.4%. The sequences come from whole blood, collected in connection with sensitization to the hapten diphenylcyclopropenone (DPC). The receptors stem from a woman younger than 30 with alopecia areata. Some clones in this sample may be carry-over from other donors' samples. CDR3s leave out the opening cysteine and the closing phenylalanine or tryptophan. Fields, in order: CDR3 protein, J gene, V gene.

CDR3aa: ASSTSPEGETQY
j_gene: TRBJ2-5
v_gene: TRBV9

CDR3aa: SVVRVYQPQH
j_gene: TRBJ1-5
v_gene: TRBV29-1

CDR3aa: ASSQLFPSGQF
j_gene: TRBJ2-1
v_gene: TRBV14

CDR3aa: ASSTNTGQGAYGYT
j_gene: TRBJ1-2
v_gene: TRBV7-8

CDR3aa: SVCNRSTNSPLH
j_gene: TRBJ1-6
v_gene: TRBV29-1

CDR3aa: ASSLAGVTSTDTQY
j_gene: TRBJ2-3
v_gene: TRBV6-5

CDR3aa: ASSQGTGGIEAF
j_gene: TRBJ1-1
v_gene: TRBV5-4

CDR3aa: ASRTNSNQPQH
j_gene: TRBJ1-5
v_gene: TRBV19

CDR3aa: ASSHQNTEAF
j_gene: TRBJ1-1
v_gene: TRBV4-1

CDR3aa: ASSLEAGFNQPQH
j_gene: TRBJ1-5
v_gene: TRBV5-1

CDR3aa: ASSLSRRHHKN
j_gene: TRBJ2-7
v_gene: TRBV12-3/TRBV12-4

CDR3aa: ASSLLQGGGEKLF
j_gene: TRBJ1-4
v_gene: TRBV27

CDR3aa: ASSEADRSS
j_gene: TRBJ2-7
v_gene: TRBV6-1

CDR3aa: ASSTTYGGADNEQF
j_gene: TRBJ2-1
v_gene: TRBV5-1

CDR3aa: ASSLARWGLDGRAF
j_gene: TRBJ1-1
v_gene: TRBV13

CDR3aa: ASQLTGTDTQY
j_gene: TRBJ2-3
v_gene: TRBV28

CDR3aa: ASSPGQGKGNTEAF
j_gene: TRBJ1-1
v_gene: TRBV18

CDR3aa: ASSQGLTDTQY
j_gene: TRBJ2-3
v_gene: TRBV4-3

CDR3aa: ASSYESTYNSPLH
j_gene: TRBJ1-6
v_gene: TRBV7-2

CDR3aa: ASLSLRGINYGYT
j_gene: TRBJ1-2
v_gene: TRBV11-2

CDR3aa: ASSETPTSATGANVLT
j_gene: TRBJ2-6
v_gene: TRBV7-3

CDR3aa: ASSPGQGIAEAF
j_gene: TRBJ1-1
v_gene: TRBV6-6

CDR3aa: AIRRSSSENYGYT
j_gene: TRBJ1-2
v_gene: TRBV6-5

CDR3aa: ASSYSFRTDEKLF
j_gene: TRBJ1-4
v_gene: TRBV6-5

CDR3aa: SELALTTDTQY
j_gene: TRBJ2-3
v_gene: TRBV20-1

CDR3aa: ASSLKRGGHEQY
j_gene: TRBJ2-7
v_gene: TRBV14

CDR3aa: ASSDTGTNQPQH
j_gene: TRBJ1-5
v_gene: TRBV25-1

CDR3aa: ASRSGSNQPQH
j_gene: TRBJ1-5
v_gene: TRBV6-5

CDR3aa: SARDPRGLLYGYT
j_gene: TRBJ1-2
v_gene: TRBV20-1

CDR3aa: ASRTTGYQGSFTDTQY
j_gene: TRBJ2-3
v_gene: TRBV12-3/TRBV12-4

CDR3aa: ASSPGGGSTDTQY
j_gene: TRBJ2-3
v_gene: TRBV6-5

CDR3aa: ASSVRDSPYEQY
j_gene: TRBJ2-7
v_gene: TRBV9

CDR3aa: ASRRGGARDQPQH
j_gene: TRBJ1-5
v_gene: TRBV6-5

CDR3aa: ASSFSGIIQY
j_gene: TRBJ2-4
v_gene: TRBV7-2

CDR3aa: ASSYRQGKNEQF
j_gene: TRBJ2-1
v_gene: TRBV6-6

CDR3aa: ASSLEETGGFAEAF
j_gene: TRBJ1-1
v_gene: TRBV7-2

CDR3aa: ASSLAMGLFTDTQY
j_gene: TRBJ2-3
v_gene: TRBV7-8

CDR3aa: ASSLSGAGSGNTIY
j_gene: TRBJ1-3
v_gene: TRBV28

CDR3aa: ASSYRQYAGNTIY
j_gene: TRBJ1-3
v_gene: TRBV6-5

CDR3aa: SARDAGLPAQGDTQY
j_gene: TRBJ2-3
v_gene: TRBV20-1

CDR3aa: SARTTSGGYNEQF
j_gene: TRBJ2-1
v_gene: TRBV20-1

CDR3aa: ASAREGVVSNQPQH
j_gene: TRBJ1-5
v_gene: TRBV6-5

CDR3aa: ASSLNRGLDNEQF
j_gene: TRBJ2-1
v_gene: TRBV5-1

CDR3aa: ASSFFQGKSNEQF
j_gene: TRBJ2-1
v_gene: TRBV12-3/TRBV12-4